A selection of T cell receptor beta chains follows, all from one sample in a study of blood T cell repertoires in COVID-19. Produced via immunoSEQ multiplex PCR; TCRdb's table is partial and in-frame only. The repertoire holds approximately 200,000 clones, with 94% as singletons. Sequencing was performed on peripheral blood. The source of these receptors is a man aged 25-45 years with COVID-19, enrolled during active disease. The CDR3 runs from the conserved cysteine through the conserved F or W. The D gene is left open where the match is weak. Expanded clones are given a class, and other clones once, few, many or no size at all.

>NA|TRBJ1-2|NA|TRBV16
CASSQLSVRGSYGYTF
TGTGCCAGCAGCCAATTATCAGTCCGGGGATCGTATGGCTACACCTTC
>TRBD1|TRBJ1-2|NA|TRBV29-1
CSAREGAEFYGYTF
TGCAGCGCCCGGGAGGGGGCGGAATTCTATGGCTACACCTTC
>NA|TRBJ1-6|NA|TRBV27
CASSLKDRNSPLHF
TGTGCCAGCAGCCTAAAGGACAGAAATTCACCCCTCCACTTT
>TRBD2|TRBJ2-5|NA|TRBV11-2
CASSQPQRGIQETQYF
TGTGCCAGCAGCCAACCTCAGCGGGGGATTCAAGAGACCCAGTACTTC
>NA|TRBJ2-2|NA|TRBV29-1
CSAGTSDTGELFF
TGCAGCGCAGGGACATCGGACACCGGGGAGCTGTTTTTT
>TRBD1|TRBJ1-1|once|TRBV7-3
CASSLTGQGGTEAFF
TGTGCCAGCAGCTTAACAGGACAGGGGGGCACTGAAGCTTTCTTT
>TRBD1|TRBJ2-1|NA|TRBV5-1
CASSSRTGGVYNEQFF
TGCGCCAGCAGCTCTAGGACAGGGGGCGTTTACAATGAGCAGTTCTTC
>TRBD1|TRBJ1-2|NA|TRBV5-1
CASSPRTGVGGDYGYTF
TGCGCCAGCAGCCCCCGGACAGGGGTAGGGGGCGACTATGGCTACACCTTC
>NA|TRBJ1-5|NA|TRBV15
CATSRVTNQPQHF
TGTGCCACCAGCAGAGTGACTAATCAGCCCCAGCATTTT
>TRBD1|TRBJ1-1|NA|TRBV5-1
CASSPGIYRGFMNTEAFF
TGCGCCAGCAGCCCGGGAATTTACAGGGGGTTCATGAACACTGAAGCTTTCTTT
>NA|TRBJ2-5|NA|TRBV2
CASSEARDSLQETQYF
TGTGCCAGCAGTGAAGCGCGGGACTCACTTCAAGAGACCCAGTACTTC
>NA|TRBJ1-2|NA|TRBV5-1
CASSFTIGSPNYGYTF
TGCGCCAGCAGCTTTACTATAGGATCTCCTAACTATGGCTACACCTTC
>NA|TRBJ1-5|NA|TRBV30
CAWSTGSNQPQHF
TGTGCCTGGAGTACAGGGAGCAATCAGCCCCAGCATTTT
>NA|TRBJ1-1|NA|TRBV2
CASRWDIPNTEAFF
TGTGCCAGCAGGTGGGACATACCGAACACTGAAGCTTTCTTT
>NA|TRBJ2-3|once|TRBV5-1
CASSLQGLPDTQYF
TGCGCCAGCAGCTTGCAGGGACTCCCAGATACGCAGTATTTT
>NA|TRBJ1-4|NA|TRBV4-1
CASSTFGTRTVIRRSEKLFF
TGCGCCAGCAGCACCTTCGGCACACGCACTGTAATTAGGAGGAGTGAAAAACTGTTTTTT
>NA|TRBJ2-2|NA|TRBV5-6
CASSLTYGGNTGELFF
TGTGCCAGCAGCTTAACTTACGGGGGGAACACCGGGGAGCTGTTTTTT
>TRBD1|TRBJ1-6|NA|TRBV5-1
CASSLGITGTGTAPDSPLHF
TGCGCCAGCAGCTTGGGGATTACGGGGACAGGGACTGCCCCTGATTCACCCCTCCACTTT
>TRBD2|TRBJ2-3|NA|TRBV4-1
CASSQGGSGGPIISDTQYF
TGCGCCAGCAGCCAAGGGGGGAGCGGGGGGCCAATCATATCAGATACGCAGTATTTT
>TRBD1|TRBJ1-6|few|TRBV2
CASNIDREGSPLHF
TGTGCCAGCAATATCGACAGGGAAGGTTCACCCCTCCACTTT
>TRBD1|TRBJ2-3|NA|TRBV5-4
CASSLAGQGKDTQYF
TGTGCCAGCAGCTTGGCGGGACAGGGTAAGGATACGCAGTATTTT
>NA|TRBJ2-6|NA|TRBV2
CASSVGDSGANVLTF
TGTGCCAGCAGTGTAGGGGACTCTGGGGCCAACGTCCTGACTTTC
>NA|TRBJ1-2|NA|TRBV5-1
CASSLNRDGYTF
TGCGCCAGCAGCTTAAACAGGGATGGCTACACCTTC
>NA|TRBJ1-1|NA|TRBV5-1
CASSPLTGDAAEAFF
TGCGCCAGCAGCCCGCTTACAGGTGATGCAGCTGAAGCTTTCTTT
>NA|TRBJ1-4|once|TRBV19
CASSIRDTNEKLFF
TGTGCCAGTAGTATTAGAGACACAAATGAAAAACTGTTTTTT
>NA|TRBJ1-1|once|TRBV5-1
CASSLAGGNTEAFF
TGCGCCAGCAGCTTAGCCGGGGGGAACACTGAAGCTTTCTTT
>TRBD1|TRBJ1-2|NA|TRBV9
CASSSTGGVEGYTF
TGTGCCAGCAGCTCCACAGGGGGCGTAGAAGGCTACACCTTC
>TRBD1|TRBJ1-2|NA|TRBV5-1
CASSLGQGASYGYTF
TGCGCCAGCAGCCTCGGACAGGGGGCATCCTATGGCTACACCTTC
>NA|TRBJ1-1|NA|TRBV3-1/TRBV3-2
CASSQRGTEAFF
TGTGCCAGCAGCCAAAGGGGCACTGAAGCTTTCTTT
>NA|TRBJ1-3|NA|TRBV27
CASSLTLQGKSGNTIYF
TGTGCCAGCAGTTTAACCCTACAGGGTAAGTCTGGAAACACCATATATTTT
>TRBD2|TRBJ2-7|NA|TRBV11-2
CASSLADTGGGWNYEQYF
TGTGCCAGCAGCTTAGCGGATACTGGCGGGGGGTGGAACTACGAGCAGTACTTC
>TRBD1|TRBJ2-7|NA|TRBV7-3
CASSPFTGGEQYF
TGTGCCAGCAGCCCCTTTACAGGGGGCGAGCAGTACTTC
>NA|TRBJ1-5|NA|TRBV9
CASSEVGVNQPQHF
TGTGCCAGCAGCGAAGTAGGAGTGAATCAGCCCCAGCATTTT
>TRBD1|TRBJ1-2|NA|TRBV30
CAWIPGTGGFGYGYTF
TGTGCCTGGATCCCCGGGACAGGGGGGTTTGGCTATGGCTACACCTTC
>TRBD1|TRBJ1-4|NA|TRBV7-2
CASSKTGATNEKLFF
TGTGCCAGCAGCAAGACAGGGGCAACTAATGAAAAACTGTTTTTT
>TRBD1|TRBJ2-7|once|TRBV6-1
CASSEARQGLEQYF
TGTGCCAGCAGTGAAGCGAGACAGGGGTTGGAGCAGTACTTC
>NA|TRBJ1-5|NA|TRBV9
CASSVDQGTQHF
TGTGCCAGCAGCGTGGACCAGGGAACCCAGCATTTT
>TRBD1|TRBJ1-2|NA|TRBV3-1/TRBV3-2
CASSKQGQQGIYGYTF
TGTGCCAGCAGCAAGCAGGGGCAACAGGGGATCTATGGCTACACCTTC
>NA|TRBJ2-3|once|TRBV5-1
CASSSTGITDTQYF
TGCGCCAGCAGCTCAACAGGGATCACAGATACGCAGTATTTT
>TRBD1|TRBJ1-4|NA|TRBV4-1
CASSHDRGGSNEKLFF
TGCGCCAGCAGCCACGACAGGGGAGGGTCTAATGAAAAACTGTTTTTT
>TRBD1|TRBJ2-2|NA|TRBV4-1
CASSQDPGTGGRELFF
TGCGCCAGCAGCCAAGATCCCGGGACAGGGGGTCGGGAGCTGTTTTTT
>NA|TRBJ2-3|NA|TRBV30
CAWSTGGGDTQYF
TGTGCCTGGAGTACGGGGGGCGGGGATACGCAGTATTTT
>TRBD1|TRBJ1-1|NA|TRBV7-2
CASSSQGDTEAFF
TGTGCCAGCAGCTCACAGGGGGATACTGAAGCTTTCTTT
>NA|TRBJ1-4|once|TRBV2
CASSEALSGRGEKLFF
TGTGCCAGCAGTGAAGCGCTCTCGGGTCGGGGTGAAAAACTGTTTTTT
>NA|TRBJ1-1|NA|TRBV6-5
CASSSQTVVTEAFF
TGTGCCAGCAGTTCACAGACAGTCGTCACTGAAGCTTTCTTT
>NA|TRBJ1-5|once|TRBV5-5
CASTLVGGSNQPQHF
TGTGCCAGCACCTTGGTGGGGGGTAGCAATCAGCCCCAGCATTTT
>NA|TRBJ1-2|NA|TRBV6-5
CASRQSNYGYTF
TGTGCCAGCAGGCAGTCTAACTATGGCTACACCTTC
>NA|TRBJ2-7|NA|TRBV6-6
CASSYYPRDSYEQYF
TGTGCCAGCAGTTACTACCCGAGGGACTCCTACGAGCAGTACTTC
>NA|TRBJ2-5|NA|TRBV9
CASSVNRGQETQYF
TGTGCCAGCAGCGTAAATCGGGGGCAAGAGACCCAGTACTTC
>NA|TRBJ1-4|NA|TRBV27
CASSLRGFYEKLFF
TGTGCCAGCAGCCTCAGGGGTTTTTATGAAAAACTGTTTTTT
>TRBD1|TRBJ2-2|NA|TRBV2
CASSSRTGSGELFF
TGTGCCAGCAGCTCTAGGACAGGGTCCGGGGAGCTGTTTTTT
>TRBD1|TRBJ2-7|NA|TRBV7-6
CASSFVSGQGDSYEQYF
TGTGCCAGCAGCTTTGTTTCCGGACAGGGGGACTCCTACGAGCAGTACTTC
>NA|TRBJ1-4|NA|TRBV11-2
CASSGDAGLEEKLFF
TGTGCCAGCAGTGGGGACGCGGGGTTAGAAGAAAAACTGTTTTTT
>TRBD2|TRBJ2-3|NA|TRBV2
CASTGLAGVPTDTQYF
TGTGCCAGCACGGGGCTAGCGGGGGTCCCCACAGATACGCAGTATTTT